The entry that follows covers one TCR beta chain sequence. Its antigen remains unknown. The data were obtained in a study of T-cell memory formation after mild COVID-19. General study findings and limits: A second wave of clones peaked on day 37, and their SARS-CoV-2 specificity went unconfirmed. Clones contracting over day 15 to 85 were CD4/CD8 balanced, with later expanders leaning CD4+.

This CDR3 region has 17 residues. Germline V gene lookup returns CDR1 LGHNA and CDR2 YNFKEQ. V trimming: 0 bases; J trimming: 5 bases; junction bases outside the gene matches: 11. Via MiXCR, TCRdb re-called the 5' RACE reads, giving one row per CDR3 protein. The sample lists under 450,000 distinct CDR3 sequences; under 25% were seen once. This sequence was found in an adult woman who had mild COVID-19 (a few samples of this study predate the infection). Cell type and time point are not known. The V call is TRBV4-2, the J call TRBJ2-7, with TRBD1 matching 9 bases. The specimen sequenced was PBMCs or a T cell subset sorted from them (not recorded which). The CDR3 reads CASSQDFAQGARDEQYF. CDR3 in DNA: TGTGCCAGCAGCCAAGATTTTGCACAGGGGGCTAGGGACGAGCAGTACTTC.